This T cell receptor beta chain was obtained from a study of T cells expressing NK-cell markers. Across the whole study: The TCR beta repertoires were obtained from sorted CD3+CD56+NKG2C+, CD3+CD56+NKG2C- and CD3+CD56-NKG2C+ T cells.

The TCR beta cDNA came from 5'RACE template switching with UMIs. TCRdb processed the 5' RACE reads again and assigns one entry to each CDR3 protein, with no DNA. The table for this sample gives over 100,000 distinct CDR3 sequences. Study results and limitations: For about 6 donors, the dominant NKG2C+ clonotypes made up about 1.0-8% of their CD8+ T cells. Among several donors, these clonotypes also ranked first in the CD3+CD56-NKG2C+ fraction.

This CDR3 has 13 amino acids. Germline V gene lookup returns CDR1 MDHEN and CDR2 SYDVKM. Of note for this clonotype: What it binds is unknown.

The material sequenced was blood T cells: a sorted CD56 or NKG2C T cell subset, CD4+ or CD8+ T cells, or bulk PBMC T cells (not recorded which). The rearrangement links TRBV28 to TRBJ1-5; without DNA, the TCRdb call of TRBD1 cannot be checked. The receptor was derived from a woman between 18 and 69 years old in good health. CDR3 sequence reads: CASSPPAVQPQHF. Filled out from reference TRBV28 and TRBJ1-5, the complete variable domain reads DVKVTQSSRYLVKRTGEKVFLECVQDMDHENMFWYRQDPGLGLRLIYFSYDVKMKEKGDIPEGYSVSREKKERFSLILESASTNQTSMYLCASSPPAVQPQHFGDGTRLSIL.